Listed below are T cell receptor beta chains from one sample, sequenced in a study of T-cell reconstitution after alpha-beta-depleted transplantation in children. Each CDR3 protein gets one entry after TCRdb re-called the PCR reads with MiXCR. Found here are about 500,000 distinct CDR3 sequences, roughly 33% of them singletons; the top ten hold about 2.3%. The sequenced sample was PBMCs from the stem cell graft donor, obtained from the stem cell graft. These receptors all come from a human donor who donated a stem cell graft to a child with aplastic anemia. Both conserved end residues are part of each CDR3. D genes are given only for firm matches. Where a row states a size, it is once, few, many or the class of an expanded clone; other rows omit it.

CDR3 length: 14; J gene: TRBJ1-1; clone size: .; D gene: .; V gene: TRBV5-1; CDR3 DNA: TGCGCCAGCAGCTTGCGACAGAGGAACACTGAAGCTTTCTTT; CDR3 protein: CASSLRQRNTEAFF
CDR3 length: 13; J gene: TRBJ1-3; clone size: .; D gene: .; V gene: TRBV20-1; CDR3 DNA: TGCAGTGCTAGGGGGCTCCGAGGAAACACCATATATTTT; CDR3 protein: CSARGLRGNTIYF
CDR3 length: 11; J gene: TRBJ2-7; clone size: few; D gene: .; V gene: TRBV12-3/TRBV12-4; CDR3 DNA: TGTGCCAGCAGTAAATACTACGAGCAGTACTTC; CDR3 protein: CASSKYYEQYF
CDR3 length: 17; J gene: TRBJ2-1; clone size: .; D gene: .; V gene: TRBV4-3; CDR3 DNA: TGCGCCAGCAGCCAAGACTACGTCGGGGGACCGTACAATGAGCAGTTCTTC; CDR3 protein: CASSQDYVGGPYNEQFF
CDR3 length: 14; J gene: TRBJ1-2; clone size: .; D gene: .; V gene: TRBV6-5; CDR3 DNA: TGTGCCAGCAGTTACCCAGGGGCCGCCTATGGCTACACCTTC; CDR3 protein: CASSYPGAAYGYTF
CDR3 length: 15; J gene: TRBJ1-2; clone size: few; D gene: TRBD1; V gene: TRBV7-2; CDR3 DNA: TGTGCCAGCAGCCGGGACAGTTCGGGAGGCTATGGCTACACCTTC; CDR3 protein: CASSRDSSGGYGYTF
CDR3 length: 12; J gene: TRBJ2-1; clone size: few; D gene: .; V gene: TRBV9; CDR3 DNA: TGTGCCAGCAGCGTAGTAGGTGGTGAGCAGTTCTTC; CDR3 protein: CASSVVGGEQFF
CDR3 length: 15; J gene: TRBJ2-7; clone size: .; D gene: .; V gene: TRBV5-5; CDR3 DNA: TGTGCCAGCAGCTTGGCGGGCTTATCCGTCTACGAGCAGTACTTC; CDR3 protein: CASSLAGLSVYEQYF
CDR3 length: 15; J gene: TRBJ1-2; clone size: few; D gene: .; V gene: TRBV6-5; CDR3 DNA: TGTGCCAGCAGTTACTCGAGCGGTGGCCCGGGGGGCTACACCTTC; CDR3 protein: CASSYSSGGPGGYTF
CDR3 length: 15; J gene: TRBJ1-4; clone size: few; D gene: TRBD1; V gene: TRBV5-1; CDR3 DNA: TGCGCCAGCCGGGACAGCGTCGCAACTAATGAAAAACTGTTTTTT; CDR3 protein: CASRDSVATNEKLFF
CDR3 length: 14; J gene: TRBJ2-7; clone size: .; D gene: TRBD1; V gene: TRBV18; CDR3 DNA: TGTGCCAGCTCACGGGACAGGGGGGGCCCCGAGCAGTACTTC; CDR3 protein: CASSRDRGGPEQYF
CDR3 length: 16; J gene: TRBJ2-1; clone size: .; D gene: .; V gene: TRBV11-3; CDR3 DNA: TGTGCCAGCACTGGGGCAGGGGCCATCTCCTACAATGAGCAGTTCTTC; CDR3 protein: CASTGAGAISYNEQFF
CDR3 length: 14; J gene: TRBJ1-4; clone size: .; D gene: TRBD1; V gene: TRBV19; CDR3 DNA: TGTGCCAGTAGAAGAGACAGGGCAAATGAAAAACTGTTTTTT; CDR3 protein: CASRRDRANEKLFF
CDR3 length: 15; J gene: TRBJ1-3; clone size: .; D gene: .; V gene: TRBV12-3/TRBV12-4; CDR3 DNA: TGTGCCAGCAGTCCCACAGGAACCTCTGGAAACACCATATATTTT; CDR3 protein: CASSPTGTSGNTIYF
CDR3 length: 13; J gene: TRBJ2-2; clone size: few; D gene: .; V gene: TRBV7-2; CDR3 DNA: TGTGCCAGCAGTCCCAACCCGGCCGGGGAGCTGTTTTTT; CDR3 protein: CASSPNPAGELFF
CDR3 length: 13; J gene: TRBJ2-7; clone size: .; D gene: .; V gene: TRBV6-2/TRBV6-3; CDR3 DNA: TGTGCCAGCAGTTACCTAGTTACCTACGAGCAGTACTTC; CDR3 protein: CASSYLVTYEQYF
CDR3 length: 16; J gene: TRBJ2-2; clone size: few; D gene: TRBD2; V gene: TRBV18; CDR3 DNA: TGTGCCAGCTCAAGGACTAGCGGTACCAACACCGGGGAGCTGTTTTTT; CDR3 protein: CASSRTSGTNTGELFF
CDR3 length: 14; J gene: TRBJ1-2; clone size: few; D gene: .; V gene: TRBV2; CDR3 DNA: TGTGCCAGCGGGTGGGGTGCGAATAACTATGGCTACACCTTC; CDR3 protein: CASGWGANNYGYTF
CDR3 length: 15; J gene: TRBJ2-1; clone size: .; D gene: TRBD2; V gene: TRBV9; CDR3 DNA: TGTGCCAGCAGCGTGGTACTAGCGCCGAGGAGTGAGCAGTTCTTC; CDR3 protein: CASSVVLAPRSEQFF
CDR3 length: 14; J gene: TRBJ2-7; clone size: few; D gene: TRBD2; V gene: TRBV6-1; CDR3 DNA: TGTGCCAGCAGTCGAACTAGCGCAAGGTTCGAGCAGTACTTC; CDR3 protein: CASSRTSARFEQYF
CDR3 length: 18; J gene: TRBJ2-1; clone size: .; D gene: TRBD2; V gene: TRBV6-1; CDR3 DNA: TGTGCCAGCCGCCCTCGGACTAGCGGGAGAGGGTCCTACAATGAGCAGTTCTTC; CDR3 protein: CASRPRTSGRGSYNEQFF
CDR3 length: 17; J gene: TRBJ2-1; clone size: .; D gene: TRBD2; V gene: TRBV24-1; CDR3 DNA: TGTGCCACCAGTGATCCCGGCCTAGCGGGAGGGCTTAATGAGCAGTTCTTC; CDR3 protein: CATSDPGLAGGLNEQFF
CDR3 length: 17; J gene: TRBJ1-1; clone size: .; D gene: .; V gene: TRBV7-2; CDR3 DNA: TGTGCCAGCAGCTTTCCCCTCTGGAATCAGTTAAACACTGAAGCTTTCTTT; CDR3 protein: CASSFPLWNQLNTEAFF
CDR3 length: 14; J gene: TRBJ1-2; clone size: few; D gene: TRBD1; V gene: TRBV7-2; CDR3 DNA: TGTGCCAGCAGACGGACAGGGGGCGGGGATGGCTACACCTTC; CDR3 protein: CASRRTGGGDGYTF
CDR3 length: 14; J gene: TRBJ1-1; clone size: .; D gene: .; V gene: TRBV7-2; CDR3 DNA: TGTGCCAGCAGCTTAGCGTTTCGAGGGGCTGAAGCTTTCTTT; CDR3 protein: CASSLAFRGAEAFF
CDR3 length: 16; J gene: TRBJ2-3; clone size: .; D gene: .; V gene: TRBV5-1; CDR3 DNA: TGCGCCAGCAGCGAGGGACTTCTAGTAGGCACAGATACGCAGTATTTT; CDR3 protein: CASSEGLLVGTDTQYF
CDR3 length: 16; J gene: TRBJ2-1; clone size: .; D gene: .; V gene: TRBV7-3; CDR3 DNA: TGTGCCAGCAGCTTATCAAGCGGATTCTCCTACAATGAGCAGTTCTTC; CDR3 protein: CASSLSSGFSYNEQFF
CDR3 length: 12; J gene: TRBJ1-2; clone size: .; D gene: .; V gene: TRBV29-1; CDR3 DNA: TGCAGCGTTTGGGACTCTGGGGATGGCTACACCTTC; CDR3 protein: CSVWDSGDGYTF
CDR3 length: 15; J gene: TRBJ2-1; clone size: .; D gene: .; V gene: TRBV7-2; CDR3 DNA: TGTGCCAGCAGCCCCGCTAGCAGCTCCTACAATGAGCAGTTCTTC; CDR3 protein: CASSPASSSYNEQFF
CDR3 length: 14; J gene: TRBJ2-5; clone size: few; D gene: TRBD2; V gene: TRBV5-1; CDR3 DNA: TGCGCCAGCAGCTTGGTACGGGAGGAAGAGACCCAGTACTTC; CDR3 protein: CASSLVREEETQYF
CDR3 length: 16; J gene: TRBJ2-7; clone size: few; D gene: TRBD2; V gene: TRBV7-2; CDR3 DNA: TGTGCCAGCAGCTTAACCTTCGGACTAGCGGGAGAAGAGCAGTACTTC; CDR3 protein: CASSLTFGLAGEEQYF
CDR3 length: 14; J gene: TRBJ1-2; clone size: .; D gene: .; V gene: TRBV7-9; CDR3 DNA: TGTGCCAGCAGCCCCCCGGACGTACGCGATGGCTACACCTTC; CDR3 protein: CASSPPDVRDGYTF
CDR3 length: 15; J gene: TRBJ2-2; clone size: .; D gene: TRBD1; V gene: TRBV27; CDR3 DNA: TGTGCCAGCAGTTTTGGGACAGGGGGCACCGGGGAGCTGTTTTTT; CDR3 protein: CASSFGTGGTGELFF
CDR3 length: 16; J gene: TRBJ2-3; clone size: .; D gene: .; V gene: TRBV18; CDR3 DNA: TGTGCCAGCTCACCTCGGTCCGATACAAGCACAGATACGCAGTATTTT; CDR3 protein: CASSPRSDTSTDTQYF
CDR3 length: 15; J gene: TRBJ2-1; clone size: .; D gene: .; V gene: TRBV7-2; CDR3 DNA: TGTGCCAGCAGCTGGGCCGGAACTAGGACCGATGCGCAGTTCTTC; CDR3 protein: CASSWAGTRTDAQFF
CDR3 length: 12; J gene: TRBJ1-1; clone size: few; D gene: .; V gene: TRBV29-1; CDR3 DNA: TGCAGCGTTGCGTTAGGGGGCACTGAAGCTTTCTTT; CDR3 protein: CSVALGGTEAFF
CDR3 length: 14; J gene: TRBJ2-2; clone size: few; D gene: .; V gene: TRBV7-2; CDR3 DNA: TGTGCCAGCAGCTTATGGACGAGCGCCGGGGAGCTGTTTTTT; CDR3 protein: CASSLWTSAGELFF
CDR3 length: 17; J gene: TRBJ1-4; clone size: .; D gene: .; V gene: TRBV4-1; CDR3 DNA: TGCGCCAGCAGCCAAGACGGGACACGCGCAACTAATGAAAAACTGTTTTTT; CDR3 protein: CASSQDGTRATNEKLFF
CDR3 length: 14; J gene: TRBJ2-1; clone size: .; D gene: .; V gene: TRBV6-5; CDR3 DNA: TGTGCCAGCAGTTTAATGGACAGCTTCAATGAGCAGTTCTTC; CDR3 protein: CASSLMDSFNEQFF
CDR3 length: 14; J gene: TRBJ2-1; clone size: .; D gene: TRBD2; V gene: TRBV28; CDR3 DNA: TGTGCCAGCAGTTCCCTTAGAAGCGGGGGCGACAGTGTCTTC; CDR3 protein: CASSSLRSGGDSVF
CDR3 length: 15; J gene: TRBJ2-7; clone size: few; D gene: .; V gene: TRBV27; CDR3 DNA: TGTGCCAGCAGTTTAAAGGGGCAGAGCTCCTACGAGCAGTACTTC; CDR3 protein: CASSLKGQSSYEQYF
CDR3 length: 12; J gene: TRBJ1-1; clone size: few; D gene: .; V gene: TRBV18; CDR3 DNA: TGTGCCAGCTCACCGGCGAACACTGAAGCTTTCTTT; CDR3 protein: CASSPANTEAFF
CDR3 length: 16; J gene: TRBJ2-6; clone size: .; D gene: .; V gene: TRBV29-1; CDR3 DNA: TGCAGCGTTCTTGACCAATCAGTCTCTGGGGCCAACGTCCTGACTTTC; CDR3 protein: CSVLDQSVSGANVLTF
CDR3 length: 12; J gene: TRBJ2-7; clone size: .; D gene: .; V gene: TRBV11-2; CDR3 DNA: TGTGCCAGCAGCTTGTACAGGGTGGAGCAGTACTTC; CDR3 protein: CASSLYRVEQYF
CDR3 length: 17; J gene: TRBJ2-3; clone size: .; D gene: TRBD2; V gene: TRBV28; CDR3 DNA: TGTGCCAGCAGACCTTTGCCTGGCGGGAGAGGCACAGATACGCAGTATTTT; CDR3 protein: CASRPLPGGRGTDTQYF
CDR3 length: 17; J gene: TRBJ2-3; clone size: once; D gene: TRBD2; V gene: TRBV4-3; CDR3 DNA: TGCGCCAGCAGCCAAGACCTAGCGGGACGGCGCACAGATACGCAGTATTTT; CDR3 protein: CASSQDLAGRRTDTQYF